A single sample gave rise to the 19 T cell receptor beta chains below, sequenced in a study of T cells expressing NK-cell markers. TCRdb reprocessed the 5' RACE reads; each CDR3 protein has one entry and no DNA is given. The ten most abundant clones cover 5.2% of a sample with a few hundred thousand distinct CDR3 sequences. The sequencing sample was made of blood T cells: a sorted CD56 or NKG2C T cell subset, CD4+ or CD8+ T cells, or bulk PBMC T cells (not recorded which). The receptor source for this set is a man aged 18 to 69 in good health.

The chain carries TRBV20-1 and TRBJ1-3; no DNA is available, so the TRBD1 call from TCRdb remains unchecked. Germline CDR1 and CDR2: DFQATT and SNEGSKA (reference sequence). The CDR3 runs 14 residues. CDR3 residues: CSAHTGGSGNTIYF.

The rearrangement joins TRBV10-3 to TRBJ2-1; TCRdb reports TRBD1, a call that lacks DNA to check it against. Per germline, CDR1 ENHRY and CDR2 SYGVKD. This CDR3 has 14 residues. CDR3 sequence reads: CAIAGTGAYNEQFF.

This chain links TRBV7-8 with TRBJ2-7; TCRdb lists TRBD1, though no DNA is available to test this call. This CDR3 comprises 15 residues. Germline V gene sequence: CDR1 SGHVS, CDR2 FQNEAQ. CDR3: CASSQETHRGDEQYF. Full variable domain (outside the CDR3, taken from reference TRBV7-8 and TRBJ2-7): GAGVSQSPRYKVAKRGQDVALRCDPISGHVSLFWYQQALGQGPEFLTYFQNEAQLDKSGLPSDRFFAERPEGSVSTLKIQRTQQEDSAVYLCASSQETHRGDEQYFGPGTRLTVT.

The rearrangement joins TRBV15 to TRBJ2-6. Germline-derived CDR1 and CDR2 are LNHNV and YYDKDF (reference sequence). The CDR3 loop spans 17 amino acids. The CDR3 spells CATSRDYWSSGANVLTF.

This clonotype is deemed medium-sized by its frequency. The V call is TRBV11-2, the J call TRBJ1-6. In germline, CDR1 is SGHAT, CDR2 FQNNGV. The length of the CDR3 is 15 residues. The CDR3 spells CASSPGGRNNSPLHF.

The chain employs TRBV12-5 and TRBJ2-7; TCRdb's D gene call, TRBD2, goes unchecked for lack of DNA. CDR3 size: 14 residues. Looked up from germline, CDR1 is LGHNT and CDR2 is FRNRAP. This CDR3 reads CASAFGGDMNEQYF.

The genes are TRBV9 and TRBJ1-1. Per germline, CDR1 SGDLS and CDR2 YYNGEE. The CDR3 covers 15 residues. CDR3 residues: CASSVLENMNTEAFF.

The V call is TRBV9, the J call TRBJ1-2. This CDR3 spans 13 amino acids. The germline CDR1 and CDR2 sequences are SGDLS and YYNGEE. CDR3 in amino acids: CASSVAPAVGYTF.

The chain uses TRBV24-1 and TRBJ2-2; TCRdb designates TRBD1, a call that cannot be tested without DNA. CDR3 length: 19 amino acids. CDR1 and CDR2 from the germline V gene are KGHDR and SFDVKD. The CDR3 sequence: CATSDLNPLWGWNTGELFF.

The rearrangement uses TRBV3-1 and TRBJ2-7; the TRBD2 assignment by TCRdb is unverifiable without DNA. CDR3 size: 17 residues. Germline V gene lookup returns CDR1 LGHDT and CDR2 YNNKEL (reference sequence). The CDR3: CASSQDPRTSGSYEQYF.

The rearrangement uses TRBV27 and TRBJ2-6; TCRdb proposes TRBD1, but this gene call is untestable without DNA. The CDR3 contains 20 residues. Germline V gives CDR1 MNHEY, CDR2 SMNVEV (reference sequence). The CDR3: CASSLGYWGGRPSGANVLTF.

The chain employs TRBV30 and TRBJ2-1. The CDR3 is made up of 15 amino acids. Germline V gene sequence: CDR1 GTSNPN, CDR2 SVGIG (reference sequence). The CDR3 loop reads CAWKGIGASYNEQFF.

The CDR3 protein is CASSLVNSRTTDTQYF. This rearrangement joins TRBV7-8 to TRBJ2-3. The CDR3 extends over 16 amino acids. Germline CDR1 is SGHVS and CDR2 is FQNEAQ.

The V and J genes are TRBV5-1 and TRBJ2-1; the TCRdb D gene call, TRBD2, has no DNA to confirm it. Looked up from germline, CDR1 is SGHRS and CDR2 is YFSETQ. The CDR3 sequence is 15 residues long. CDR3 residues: CASSLGGMGVSEQFF.

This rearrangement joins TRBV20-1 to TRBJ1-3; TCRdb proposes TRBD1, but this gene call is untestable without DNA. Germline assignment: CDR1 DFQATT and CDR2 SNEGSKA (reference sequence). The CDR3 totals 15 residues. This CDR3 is CSARGRGLSGNTIYF.

CDR3 sequence reads: CASSLTSGGSGANVLTF. The chain employs TRBV7-3 and TRBJ2-6; with no DNA, the TCRdb D assignment of TRBD2 cannot be verified. Germline V CDR1 and CDR2: SGHTA, FQGTGA. This CDR3 region has 17 residues. Full variable domain (rest looked up from reference TRBV7-3 and TRBJ2-6): GAGVSQTPSNKVTEKGKYVELRCDPISGHTALYWYRQSLGQGPEFLIYFQGTGAADDSGLPNDRFFAVRPEGSVSTLKIQRTERGDSAVYLCASSLTSGGSGANVLTFGAGSRLTVL.

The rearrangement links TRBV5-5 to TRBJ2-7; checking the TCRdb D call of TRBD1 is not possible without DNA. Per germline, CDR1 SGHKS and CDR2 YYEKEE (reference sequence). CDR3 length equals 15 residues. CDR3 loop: CASSWGAGISYEQYF.

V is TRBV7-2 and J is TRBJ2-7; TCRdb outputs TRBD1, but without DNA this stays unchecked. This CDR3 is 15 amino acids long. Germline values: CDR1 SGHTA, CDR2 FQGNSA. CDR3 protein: CASSLWDSNYYEQYF.

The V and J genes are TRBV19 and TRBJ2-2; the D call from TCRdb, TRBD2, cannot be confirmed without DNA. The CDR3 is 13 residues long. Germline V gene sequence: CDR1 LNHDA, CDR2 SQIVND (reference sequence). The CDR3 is CASSPGLARELFF. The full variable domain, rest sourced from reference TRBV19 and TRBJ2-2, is DGGITQSPKYLFRKEGQNVTLSCEQNLNHDAMYWYRQDPGQGLRLIYYSQIVNDFQKGDIAEGYSVSREKKESFPLTVTSAQKNPTAFYLCASSPGLARELFFGEGSRLTVL.